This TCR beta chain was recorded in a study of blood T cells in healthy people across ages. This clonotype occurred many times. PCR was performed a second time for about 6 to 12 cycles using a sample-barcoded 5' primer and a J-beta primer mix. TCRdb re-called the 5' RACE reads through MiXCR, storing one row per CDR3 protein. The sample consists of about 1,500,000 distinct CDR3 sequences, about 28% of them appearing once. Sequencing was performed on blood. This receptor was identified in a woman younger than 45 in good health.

CDR3 sequence: CASSESSNIQYF. CDR3 bases: TGTGCCAGCAGTGAGTCTAGCAACATTCAGTACTTC. The chain is built from TRBV6-1 and TRBJ2-4, with D perhaps matching TRBD2 (5 bases). CDR3 length equals 12 residues. Germline V gives CDR1 MNHNS, CDR2 SASEGT. The V and J ends lost 3 bases and 7 bases respectively, with 7 bases between them.